This TCR beta chain was sequenced in a study of graft-versus-host responses after intestinal transplantation. Clones were read by immunoSEQ multiplex PCR, and TCRdb kept only the in-frame ones, dropping some. The sample lists 57,000 or so clones; around 91% were seen once. With 5 bases clipped from V and 1 base from J, the junction kept 4 bases outside the gene matches. From germline, CDR1 is MNHNY and CDR2 SVGAGI (reference sequence). The CDR3 contains 15 residues. The sample was PBMCs, taken around 120 days after intestinal transplantation. The receptor comes from a human patient who received an intestinal transplant, so some T cells may come from the graft donor. The chain employs TRBV6-6 and TRBJ2-3; TRBD2 agrees at 9 bases. CDR3 sequence reads: CASSTRLAGTDTQYF. CDR3 DNA sequence: TGTGCCAGCAGTACCCGACTAGCGGGCACAGATACGCAGTATTTT.